This TCR beta chain was sequenced for a study of blood T cell repertoires in COVID-19. Trimming took 3 bases from V and 8 from J, leaving 16 bases between them. The CDR3 sequence is 14 residues long. Germline CDR1 MDHEN, CDR2 SYDVKM. Generated by immunoSEQ multiplex PCR, the TCRdb table keeps only in-frame clones and is missing some. The table lists under 300,000 clones, about 81% of them singletons. The TCR originated in a human donor with COVID-19, enrolled during active disease. The donor label of this sample is uncertain. The rearrangement links TRBV28 to TRBJ1-1, with unresolved D. The material sequenced was peripheral blood. The CDR3 is CASSFLVGGMEAFF. CDR3 bases: TGTGCCAGCAGTTTCCTCGTAGGCGGTATGGAAGCTTTCTTT.